Detailed here is one TCR beta chain. Which antigen it targets is not known. No base quality values were provided; no much bigger clone lies one nucleotide off. This sample is part of a study of PD-1 blockade in mismatch repair-deficient tumors (TCRdb year 2017). About the study as a whole: The trial enrolled under 90 consecutive patients with approximately twelve mismatch repair-deficient cancer types between September 2013 and 2016, all previously treated and progressing. Tumor-associated T cell clones in the peripheral blood of patients responding to PD-1 blockade were tracked using deep sequencing of TCR CDR3 regions. Results the study describes overall, beyond this receptor: Tumor-resident clones, often undetectable in blood before treatment, expanded rapidly after pembrolizumab and then contracted, generally before radiologic responses.

V loses 7 bases at its end and J loses 3 bases; junction bases beyond the gene matches: 9. Spanning cysteine to phenylalanine, the CDR3 consists of 15 amino acids. Of all the DNA, just the CDR3 is kept, 45 bases in frame from base 1. For CDR1 and CDR2, the germline V gene (reference sequence) lists LNHDA and SQIVND. Libraries came from the immunoSEQ multiplex PCR assay. TCRdb provides this immuneACCESS table in a form limited to in-frame rearrangements. Some clones are lacking; in checked studies, under half of them reflect an unresolved V gene, and why the rest are absent is not known. The sample table holds some 66,000 clones, of which approximately 89% were seen once. The top ten constitute about 14% of the sample. For every enrolled patient, mismatch repair deficiency was confirmed by either polymerase chain reaction or immunohistochemistry. TCR sequencing was carried out for three patients who responded to pembrolizumab therapy. The phase II trial prospectively evaluated PD-1 blockade with pembrolizumab in advanced mismatch repair-deficient cancers, independent of tissue of origin. Peripheral blood T cell samples were serially collected before and at multiple times after PD-1 blockade was started. Blood sampling times were expressed in weeks after the first pembrolizumab dose.

The sample here was peripheral blood, taken 52 weeks after starting pembrolizumab. The TCR comes from an adult with mismatch repair-deficient cancer. The sequence is built from TRBV19 and TRBJ1-5, with 7 middle bases fitting TRBD1. The DNA sequence is TGTGCCAGTACCCTGCAGACAGGGCTCAATCAGCCCCAGCATTTT. Its protein is CASTLQTGLNQPQHF.